This TCR beta chain appears in the sequencing data of a study of T cell changes during pregnancy in multiple sclerosis. The method was immunoSEQ multiplex PCR; TCRdb's version includes in-frame clones alone and lacks a portion of them. The repertoire holds 45,000 to 55,000 clones, with roughly 92% as singletons. CDR3 length equals 15 residues. CDR1 is SGHRS and CDR2 is YFSETQ in the germline V gene. V dropped 0 bases and J dropped 4; count of bases not matched to a gene: 6. The sequenced sample was CD8+ T cells from peripheral blood mononuclear cells, obtained before pregnancy. V and J are TRBV5-1 and TRBJ1-2, with 7 nucleotides matching TRBD1. This TCR was recovered from a female donor with multiple sclerosis, enrolled in a pregnancy study. The CDR3, as DNA: TGCGCCAGCAGCTTGGACAGGGGAATGAGCTATGGCTACACCTTC. Translated: CASSLDRGMSYGYTF.